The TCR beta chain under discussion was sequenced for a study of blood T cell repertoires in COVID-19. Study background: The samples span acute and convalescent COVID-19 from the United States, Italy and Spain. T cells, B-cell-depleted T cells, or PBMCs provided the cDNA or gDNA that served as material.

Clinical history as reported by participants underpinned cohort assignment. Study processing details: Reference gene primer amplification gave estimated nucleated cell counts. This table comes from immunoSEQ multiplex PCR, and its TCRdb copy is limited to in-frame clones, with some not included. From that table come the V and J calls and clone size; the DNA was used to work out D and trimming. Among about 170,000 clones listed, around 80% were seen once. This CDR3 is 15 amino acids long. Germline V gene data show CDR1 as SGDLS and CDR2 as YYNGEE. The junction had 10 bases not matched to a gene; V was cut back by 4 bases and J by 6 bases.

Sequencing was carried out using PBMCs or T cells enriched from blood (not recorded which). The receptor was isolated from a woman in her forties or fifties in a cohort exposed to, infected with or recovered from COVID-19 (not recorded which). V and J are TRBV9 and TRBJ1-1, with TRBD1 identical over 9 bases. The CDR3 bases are TGTGCCAGCAGCCCTCAAGACAGGGGGGCGGCTGAAGCTTTCTTT. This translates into CASSPQDRGAAEAFF.